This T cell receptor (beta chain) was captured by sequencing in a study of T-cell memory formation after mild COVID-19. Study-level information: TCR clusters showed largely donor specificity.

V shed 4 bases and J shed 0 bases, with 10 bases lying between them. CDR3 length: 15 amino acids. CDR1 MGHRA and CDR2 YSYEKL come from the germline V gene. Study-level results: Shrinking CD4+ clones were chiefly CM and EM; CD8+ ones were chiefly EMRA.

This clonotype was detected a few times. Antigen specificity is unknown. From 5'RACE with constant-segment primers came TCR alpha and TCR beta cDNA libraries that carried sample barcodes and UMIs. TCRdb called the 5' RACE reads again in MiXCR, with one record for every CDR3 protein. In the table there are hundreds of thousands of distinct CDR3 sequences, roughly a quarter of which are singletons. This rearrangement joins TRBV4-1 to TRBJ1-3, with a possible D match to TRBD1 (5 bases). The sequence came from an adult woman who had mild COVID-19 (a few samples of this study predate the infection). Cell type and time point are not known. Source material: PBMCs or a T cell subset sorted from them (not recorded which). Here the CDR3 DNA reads TGCGCCAGCAGCCTACCCGGGGGCTCTGGAAACACCATATATTTT. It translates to CASSLPGGSGNTIYF.